This T cell receptor beta chain was sequenced during a study of T cell responses to AZD1222 COVID-19 vaccine. Germline CDR1 and CDR2: LNHNV and YYDKDF (reference sequence). Trimming took off 0 bases at V and 5 bases at J, with 7 bases between the two ends. The CDR3 contains 13 residues. Measured with immunoSEQ multiplex PCR; TCRdb has only the in-frame clones, and not every one. Of approximately 100,000 clones in the sample, around 87% were seen once. Findings and caveats of the study: Baseline testing showed seropositivity in only a handful of AZD1222 recipients. Nearly half of spike-specific TCRs reportedly target unmutated variant regions. Donor demographics were predominantly white British with a female majority; clonal diversity may be underestimated.

Doses given second, at about 4 or about 12 weeks, were pooled. A note on this clone: Antigen unknown.

The sample consisted of peripheral blood, taken 28 days after the second AZD1222 dose. The source is an adult who received the AZD1222 COVID-19 vaccine. The V gene is TRBV15, the J gene TRBJ1-2; no definite D call. The chain's CDR3 is CATSRDGPYGYTF. The DNA of the CDR3 is TGTGCCACCAGCAGAGATGGGCCTTATGGCTACACCTTC.